This T cell receptor beta chain was captured by sequencing in a study of blood T cell repertoires in COVID-19. TCRdb keeps only in-frame clones here, not all; method: immunoSEQ multiplex PCR. The sample holds 310,000 or so clones, roughly 87% seen once. Germline V gene lookup returns CDR1 KGHSH and CDR2 LQKENI. Trimming pared 2 bases from V and 6 bases from J, leaving 10 bases between. This CDR3 has 13 amino acids. The chain carries TRBV18 and TRBJ1-2; D gene uncertain. The TCR originated in a woman aged 18-29 years who had recovered from COVID-19. Material: PBMCs or T cells enriched from blood (not recorded which). The CDR3: CASSPVRPHGYTF. CDR3 DNA: TGTGCCAGCTCACCAGTCAGGCCACATGGCTACACCTTC.